Included here is one TCR beta chain sequence, with context. Its specificity is unknown. These data belong to a study of beta chain features in type 1 diabetes. Whole-study findings and limits: There were fewer insertions and more deletions at the VDJ junctions of type 1 diabetes patients. PCR might favor shorter templates, but any such skew would affect patients and controls equally. Significant though moderate, a shortening of TCRB CDR3s appeared in all four CD4+ subsets of Type 1 diabetes patients. Using cDNA template may skew counts toward highly expressing activated cells.

Per germline, CDR1 MNHEY and CDR2 SMNVEV (reference sequence). CDR3 size: 16 residues. With V trimmed by 5 bases and J by 5 bases, 11 bases remained unmatched. As every portion of the isolated RNA was reverse transcribed, the sequencing read expressed TCRB transcripts. Generated by immunoSEQ multiplex PCR, the TCRdb table keeps only in-frame clones and is missing some. This table has tens of thousands of clones, around 68% appearing once. The sample was Tregs from blood. V gene TRBV27 combines with J gene TRBJ2-5, with 10 bases identical to TRBD1. This clonotype was sampled from a man between 18 and 35 years old with type 1 diabetes. CDR3 amino acids: CASSPLRDRGLETQYF. The CDR3 nucleotides read TGTGCCAGCAGTCCCCTTCGGGACAGGGGTTTGGAGACCCAGTACTTC.